The 17 T cell receptor beta chains below were found in one sample sequenced in a study of CD4 T cell repertoires in COVID-19. Antigen-reactive proliferating T cell lines came from CFSE-labeled cells given autologous monocytes and SARS-CoV-2 spike or nucleoprotein. Their antigens are not known. The method was immunoSEQ multiplex PCR; TCRdb's version includes in-frame clones alone and lacks a portion of them. The sample contains some 710 clones, 5.5% to 8% of which appear only once. The sample consisted of circulating follicular helper CD4+ T cells, cultured in vitro, taken after recovery from COVID-19. All receptors come from a human donor who had COVID-19.

This rearrangement joins TRBV24-1 to TRBJ2-3; TRBD2 matches at 11 bases. CDR3 size: 21 residues. In germline, CDR1 is KGHDR, CDR2 SFDVKD. V dropped 6 bases and J dropped 6; count of bases not matched to a gene: 25. CDR3 nucleotide sequence: TGTGCCACCAGTTTGGGTAAGGGGGAAGCTAGCGGGAGGCTCCCGCCCGATACGCAGTATTTT. Protein product: CATSLGKGEASGRLPPDTQYF.

In its sample, this clone ranks as large (0.1 to 1%). The rearrangement links TRBV3-1 (or the pseudogene TRBV3-2) to TRBJ1-4; D uncertain. V lost 1 base to trimming and J lost 4 bases, with 7 bases between them. The CDR3 contains 14 residues. CDR1 is LGHDT, CDR2 YNNKEL, per germline (reference sequence). DNA for the CDR3: TGTGCCAGCAGCCAAGGGGTAGTTAATGAAAAACTGTTTTTT. It specifies CASSQGVVNEKLFF.

In its sample, this clone is large. The genes are TRBV3-1 (or the pseudogene TRBV3-2) and TRBJ2-7; tentative D call: TRBD1 (6 bases). Trimming shortened V by 4 bases and J by 2 bases, and 15 bases separated the two germline ends. CDR3 size: 15 residues. Germline V gives CDR1 LGHDT, CDR2 YNNKEL (reference sequence). CDR3 amino acids: CASSPLGHAPYEQYF. The CDR3 DNA sequence: TGTGCCAGCAGCCCCTTGGGACACGCACCCTACGAGCAGTACTTC.

This clone is large within its sample. The chain is built from TRBV5-1 and TRBJ1-3, with a weak D call TRBD1 (6 bases). The germline gives CDR1 SGHRS, CDR2 YFSETQ. V was pared by 0 bases and J by 4 bases, with 17 bases between. CDR3 size: 17 residues. The CDR3: CASSLEPGGGRGNTIYF. The CDR3 nucleotides are TGCGCCAGCAGCTTGGAGCCCGGAGGGGGTCGAGGAAACACCATATATTTT.

This clone is termed medium-sized (0.01 to 0.1%). The rearrangement joins TRBV27 to TRBJ1-6; tentatively, D is TRBD1 (5 bases). Trimming removed 5 bases at V and 5 bases at J, with 16 bases between. The germline gives CDR1 MNHEY, CDR2 SMNVEV (reference sequence). The CDR3 has 16 amino acids. The CDR3 loop reads CASSPQNGGNNSPLHF. The CDR3 DNA reads TGTGCCAGCAGTCCACAAAATGGGGGGAATAATTCACCCCTCCACTTT.

This clone is medium-sized within its sample. The gene calls are TRBV5-1 and TRBJ2-3; the D gene could be TRBD1 or TRBD2 (6 bases each). The CDR3 has 15 residues. The germline V gene has CDR1 SGHRS and CDR2 YFSETQ. V was pared by 5 bases and J by 0 bases, with 13 bases between. CDR3 amino acids: CASSKGGLSTDTQYF. The DNA of the CDR3 is TGCGCCAGCAGTAAGGGGGGCCTCAGCACAGATACGCAGTATTTT.

The chain employs TRBV6-5 and TRBJ1-5; D ambiguous. The CDR3 length is 14 residues. CDR1 and CDR2 from the germline V gene are MNHEY and SVGAGI. Trimming took 3 bases from V and 3 from J, leaving 9 bases between them. The CDR3 coding sequence is TGTGCCAGCAGTTATCCAGAATTCAATCAGCCCCAGCATTTT. Its protein is CASSYPEFNQPQHF.

The chain links TRBV19 to TRBJ1-4; D remains ambiguous. V was shortened by 4 bases and J by 10 bases, with 13 bases between the two germline ends. Germline CDR1 LNHDA, CDR2 SQIVND (reference sequence). The CDR3 loop spans 13 amino acids. The CDR3 DNA sequence: TGTGCCAGTAGTACTCCAGAGCTGCGAAAACTGTTTTTT. Translated: CASSTPELRKLFF.

This sequence joins TRBV7-8 and TRBJ2-1; TRBD2 aligns across 9 bases. Germline CDR1 SGHVS, CDR2 FQNEAQ. There are 14 residues in the CDR3. V shed 5 bases, J shed 9 bases, and the junction held 8 bases outside the gene matches. CDR3 bases: TGTGCCAGCAGCCCTAGCGGGACGAGGCGTGAGCAGTTCTTC. As protein: CASSPSGTRREQFF.

By its share, this clone is medium-sized. V usage is TRBV18 and J usage is TRBJ2-7, with D possibly matching TRBD1 (5 bases). V was pared by 3 bases and J by 1 base, with 16 bases between. CDR1 and CDR2 from the germline V gene are KGHSH and LQKENI. This CDR3 is built from 16 residues. CDR3 sequence reads: CASSPAVARASYEQYF. CDR3 DNA: TGTGCCAGCTCACCTGCGGTGGCCAGGGCGTCCTACGAGCAGTACTTC.

By sample share, this clone is medium-sized (0.01 to 0.1%). The V gene is TRBV10-3, the J gene TRBJ1-2; D may be TRBD1 (5 bases). This CDR3 has 14 residues. V shed 2 bases and J shed 1 base, with 8 bases lying between them. Germline V gene data show CDR1 as ENHRY and CDR2 as SYGVKD. In DNA, the CDR3 is TGTGCCATCAGTGAGGGGGGGAATAACTATGGCTACACCTTC. It yields the protein CAISEGGNNYGYTF.

This clone is medium-sized (0.01 to 0.1%) within its sample. The same CDR3 can be traced to other DNA sequences in this sample. The J gene is TRBJ1-3, the V gene TRBV7-2; D may be TRBD1 (5 bases). Trimming removed 5 bases at V and 4 bases at J, with 15 bases between. The CDR3 is made up of 15 amino acids. Germline values: CDR1 SGHTA, CDR2 FQGNSA. The CDR3 sequence is CASSPSRGRGNTIYF. In DNA, the CDR3 is TGTGCCAGCAGCCCATCACGGGGGAGAGGAAACACCATATATTTT. Using reference TRBV7-2 and TRBJ1-3 for the parts outside the CDR3, the full variable domain is GAGVSQSPSNKVTEKGKDVELRCDPISGHTALYWYRQSLGQGLEFLIYFQGNSAPDKSGLPSDRFSAERTGGSVSTLTIQRTQQEDSAVYLCASSPSRGRGNTIYFGEGSWLTVV.

This clone has only a few counts. A junction end diverges from the germline sequence, so it may reflect a read error. CDR3 sequence: CACSLAGGGGYEQYF. In DNA, the CDR3 is TGTGCCTGCAGCTTAGCTGGTGGGGGCGGGTACGAGCAGTACTTC. V is TRBV7-2 and J is TRBJ2-7; D possibly corresponds to TRBD1 (6 bases). The germline V gene encodes CDR1 SGHTA and CDR2 FQGNSA. This CDR3 contains 15 residues.

This clone was seen a handful of times. The chain has TRBV6-5 and TRBJ1-5; D remains ambiguous. The germline V and J ends were trimmed by 2 bases and 6 bases, with 11 bases remaining between them. Per germline, CDR1 MNHEY and CDR2 SVGAGI. The CDR3 loop spans 14 amino acids. In DNA form, the CDR3 reads TGTGCCAGCAGTTACATGGAGGCGGGTCAGCCCCAGCATTTT. Protein: CASSYMEAGQPQHF.

By frequency in the sample, this clone is medium-sized (0.01 to 0.1%). This rearrangement joins TRBV9 to TRBJ1-1; a possible D gene is TRBD1 (5 bases). The CDR3 is made up of 14 amino acids. Germline CDR1 SGDLS, CDR2 YYNGEE. Trimming cost V 2 bases and J 4 bases, with 12 bases left between them. As DNA, the CDR3 is TGTGCCAGCAGCGTCGGGGGGACGGCCACTGAAGCTTTCTTT. Residues: CASSVGGTATEAFF.

This clone qualifies as medium-sized (0.01 to 0.1%). The rearrangement joins TRBV7-8 to TRBJ2-4; a possible D gene is TRBD2 (5 bases). Trimming pared 4 bases from V and 5 bases from J, leaving 12 bases between. The CDR3 sequence is 14 residues long. Germline CDR1 is SGHVS and CDR2 is FQNEAQ. The CDR3 region has the DNA TGTGCCAGCAGCTACCCCGGGAACCAAAACATTCAGTACTTC. Its translation is CASSYPGNQNIQYF.

By share of the sample, this clone is large. The rearrangement joins TRBV6-6 to TRBJ1-6; D not resolved. CDR1 is MNHNY and CDR2 is SVGAGI in the germline V gene (reference sequence). This CDR3 has 14 amino acids. Trimming shortened V by 2 bases and J by 6 bases, and 8 bases separated the two germline ends. CDR3: CASSYPEGNSPLHF. CDR3 in DNA: TGTGCCAGCAGTTACCCGGAGGGTAATTCACCCCTCCACTTT.